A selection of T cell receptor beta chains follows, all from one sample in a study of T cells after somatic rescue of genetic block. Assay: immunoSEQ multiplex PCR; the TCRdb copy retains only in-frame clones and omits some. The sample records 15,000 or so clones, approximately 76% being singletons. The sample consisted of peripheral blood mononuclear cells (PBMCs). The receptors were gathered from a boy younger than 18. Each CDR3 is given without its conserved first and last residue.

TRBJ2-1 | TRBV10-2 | ASRSPGPNNEQF
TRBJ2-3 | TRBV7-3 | ASSLYPLGQGADTQY
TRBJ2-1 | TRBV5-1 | ASSLLQPWDSYNEQF
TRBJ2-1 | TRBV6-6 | ASSSRRDNEQF
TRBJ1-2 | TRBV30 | ALFLAGYT
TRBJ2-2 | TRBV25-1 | ASSALAARNTGELF
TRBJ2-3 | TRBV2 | ASSGGGGQY
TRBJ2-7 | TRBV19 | ASSMGQGSYEQY
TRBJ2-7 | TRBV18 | ASSPSSEQY
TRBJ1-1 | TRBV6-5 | ASSYKRENTEAF
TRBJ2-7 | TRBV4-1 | ASRGTGPGEQY
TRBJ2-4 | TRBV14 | ASSPRLAKNIQY
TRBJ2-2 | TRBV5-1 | ASSPGTGGPLNTGELF
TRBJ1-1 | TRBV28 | ASSFSTEAF
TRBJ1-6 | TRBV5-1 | ASSSGQGWTPLH
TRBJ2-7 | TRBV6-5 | ASSYSSGPGLEQY
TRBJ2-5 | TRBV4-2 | ASSITSGTYQETQY
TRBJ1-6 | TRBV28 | ASSFWGAYSPLH
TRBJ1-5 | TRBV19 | ASSLRGTGNQPQH
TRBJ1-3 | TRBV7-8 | ASSLGRARNTIY
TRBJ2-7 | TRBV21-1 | ASSKVGGDREKQEQY
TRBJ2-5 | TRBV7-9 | ASSLAWRDQETQY
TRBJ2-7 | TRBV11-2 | ASRTIHEQY
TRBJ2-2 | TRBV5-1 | ASSSTGTSTGELF
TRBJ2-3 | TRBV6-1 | AGSVADTQY
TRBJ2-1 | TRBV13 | ASSLPPGQGKDEQF
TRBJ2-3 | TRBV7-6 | ASSFGGYTDTQY
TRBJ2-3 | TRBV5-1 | ASSLAERGYTDTQY
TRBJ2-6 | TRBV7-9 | ASSHSPSGANVLT
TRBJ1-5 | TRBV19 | ASSDWTGRNQPQH
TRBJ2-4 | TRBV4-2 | ASSQDRGGRRRGKNIQY
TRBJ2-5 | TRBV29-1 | SVGTSGTETQY
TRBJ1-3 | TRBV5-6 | ASSLETRPGGNTIY
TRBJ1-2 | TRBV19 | ASSIAQGDYGYT
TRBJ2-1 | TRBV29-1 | SVDWGLSSYNEQF
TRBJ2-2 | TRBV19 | ASSSRGGELF
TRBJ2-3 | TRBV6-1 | ASSRAMGTTDTQY
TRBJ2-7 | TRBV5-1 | ASSLVLGHSDEQY
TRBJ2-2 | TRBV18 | ASSRSGSQTGELF
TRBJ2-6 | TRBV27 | ASSLPNRASGANVLT
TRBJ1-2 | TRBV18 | ASSLPGQISNYGYT
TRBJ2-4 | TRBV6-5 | ASRPHQAKNIQY
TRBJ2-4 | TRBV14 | ASSKTGGLAKNIQY
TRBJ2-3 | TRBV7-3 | ASSGARPRDTASTDTQY
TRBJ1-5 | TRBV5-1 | ASSFGGSRQPQH
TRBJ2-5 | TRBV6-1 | ASNLGQGAETQY
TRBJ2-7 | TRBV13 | ASSLGPTPSYEQY
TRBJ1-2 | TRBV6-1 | ASSVARDRGNYGYT
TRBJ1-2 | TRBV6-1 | ASSLTRGINYGYT